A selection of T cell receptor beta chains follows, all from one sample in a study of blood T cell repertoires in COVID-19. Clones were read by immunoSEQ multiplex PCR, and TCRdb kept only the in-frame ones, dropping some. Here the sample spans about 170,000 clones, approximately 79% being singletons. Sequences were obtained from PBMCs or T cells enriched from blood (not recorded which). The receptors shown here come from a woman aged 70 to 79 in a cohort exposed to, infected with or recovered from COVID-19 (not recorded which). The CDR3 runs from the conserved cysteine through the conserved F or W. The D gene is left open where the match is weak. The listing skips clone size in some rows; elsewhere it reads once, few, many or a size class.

CATSDSGGREFF	TGTGCCACCAGTGATTCAGGAGGCCGCGAGTTCTTC	once	TRBV24-1	TRBJ2-1	NA
CAISGVGLAGKDTQYF	TGTGCCATCAGTGGGGTGGGACTAGCGGGGAAAGATACGCAGTATTTT	NA	TRBV10-3	TRBJ2-3	TRBD2
CASGLQGAGEKLFF	TGTGCCAGCGGGTTACAGGGAGCGGGGGAAAAACTGTTTTTT	NA	TRBV6-5	TRBJ1-4	NA
CASSLEAGAEQYF	TGCGCCAGCAGCTTGGAAGCGGGAGCCGAGCAGTACTTC	NA	TRBV5-1	TRBJ2-7	TRBD2
CATSDSHYQGGTEAFF	TGTGCCACCAGTGATTCCCATTATCAGGGGGGAACTGAAGCTTTCTTT	NA	TRBV24-1	TRBJ1-1	TRBD1
CASSLMELAGADEQYF	TGTGCCAGCAGCTTAATGGAACTAGCGGGAGCCGACGAGCAGTACTTC	NA	TRBV7-9	TRBJ2-7	TRBD2
CASSLDDTRRLGDTQYF	TGCGCCAGCAGCTTGGACGACACTAGGAGATTGGGAGATACGCAGTATTTT	NA	TRBV5-1	TRBJ2-3	NA
CASSRGYDEKLFF	TGTGCCAGCTCACGAGGGTACGATGAAAAACTGTTTTTT	NA	TRBV18	TRBJ1-4	NA
CAISLSGATYGQYF	TGTGCCATCAGTTTGAGCGGGGCCACCTACGGGCAGTACTTC	NA	TRBV10-3	TRBJ2-7	TRBD2
CASSKIPTGPQHF	TGTGCCAGTAGTAAGATCCCGACAGGTCCCCAGCATTTT	NA	TRBV19	TRBJ1-5	NA
CASSLGQGAGGYTF	TGTGCCAGCAGCTTAGGACAGGGGGCGGGCGGCTACACCTTC	NA	TRBV7-4	TRBJ1-2	TRBD1
CASRASGLAFYEQYF	TGTGCCAGTAGAGCCTCGGGACTAGCGTTCTACGAGCAGTACTTC	NA	TRBV19	TRBJ2-7	TRBD2
CASSLAGGSSYEQYF	TGTGCCAGCAGCTTGGCAGGGGGGAGCTCCTACGAGCAGTACTTC	once	TRBV5-4	TRBJ2-7	NA
CATSDGTGGITDTQYF	TGTGCCACCAGTGATGGGACAGGGGGTATCACAGATACGCAGTATTTT	NA	TRBV24-1	TRBJ2-3	TRBD1
CASSPEGDLSTDTQYF	TGTGCCAGCAGCCCAGAGGGCGACCTTAGCACAGATACGCAGTATTTT	NA	TRBV7-2	TRBJ2-3	NA
CASSSSRNGDNEQFF	TGTGCCAGCAGTTCATCGAGGAACGGGGACAATGAGCAGTTCTTC	NA	TRBV27	TRBJ2-1	NA
CASLGLAANTGELFF	TGTGCCAGCCTTGGACTAGCAGCGAACACCGGGGAGCTGTTTTTT	NA	TRBV19	TRBJ2-2	TRBD2
CASSSTGGYEQYF	TGTGCCAGCAGTTCGACAGGGGGCTACGAGCAGTACTTC	NA	TRBV3-1/TRBV3-2	TRBJ2-7	TRBD1
CASSRQQVAKNIQYF	TGTGCCAGCAGTCGACAACAGGTAGCCAAAAACATTCAGTACTTC	NA	TRBV28	TRBJ2-4	NA
CASSSRQGPTGELFF	TGTGCCAGCAGCTCGCGACAGGGCCCCACCGGGGAGCTGTTTTTT	NA	TRBV7-9	TRBJ2-2	TRBD1
CASFLGRDTEAFF	TGTGCCAGCTTCCTGGGCCGTGACACTGAAGCTTTCTTT	few	TRBV6-5	TRBJ1-1	NA
CASSRGQAGEKLFF	TGTGCCAGCAGCCGAGGACAGGCGGGTGAAAAACTGTTTTTT	NA	TRBV11-2	TRBJ1-4	TRBD1
CASNYGGGQTEAFF	TGTGCCAGCAATTACGGCGGAGGGCAGACTGAAGCTTTCTTT	NA	TRBV11-3	TRBJ1-1	NA
CASSLEGGRGYEKLFF	TGTGCCAGCAGCTTAGAAGGTGGCAGGGGATATGAAAAACTGTTTTTT	NA	TRBV7-6	TRBJ1-4	NA
CASSYSRRRNTEAFF	TGTGCCAGCAGTTACTCGCGAAGGAGGAACACTGAAGCTTTCTTT	NA	TRBV6-5	TRBJ1-1	NA
CASRSAGPFNEQFF	TGTGCCAGCAGGTCCGCGGGGCCATTCAATGAGCAGTTCTTC	NA	TRBV7-2	TRBJ2-1	NA
CASSWDSANYGYTF	TGCGCCAGCAGCTGGGACAGTGCGAACTATGGCTACACCTTC	NA	TRBV5-1	TRBJ1-2	TRBD1
CASSLRAGGLNIQYF	TGTGCCAGCAGCTTACGGGCGGGAGGTTTGAACATTCAGTACTTC	NA	TRBV7-2	TRBJ2-4	TRBD2
CASSFTGGANGQETQYF	TGCGCCAGCAGCTTCACAGGGGGCGCGAATGGGCAAGAGACCCAGTACTTC	NA	TRBV5-1	TRBJ2-5	TRBD1
CASSHLRLAAYNEQFF	TGCGCCAGCAGCCATCTCAGACTAGCGGCCTACAATGAGCAGTTCTTC	NA	TRBV4-3	TRBJ2-1	TRBD2
CASSLDFQEKLFF	TGCGCCAGCAGCTTGGATTTTCAGGAAAAACTGTTTTTT	once	TRBV5-1	TRBJ1-4	NA
CASSWAGGNEQFF	TGTGCCAGCAGTTGGGCAGGGGGTAATGAGCAGTTCTTC	NA	TRBV28	TRBJ2-1	TRBD1
CASSLGFITEAFF	TGTGCCAGCAGTCTAGGTTTTATCACTGAAGCTTTCTTT	NA	TRBV12-3/TRBV12-4	TRBJ1-1	NA
CASSADQGSYEQYF	TGTGCCAGCAGCGCAGATCAGGGTTCCTACGAGCAGTACTTC	few	TRBV11-2	TRBJ2-7	NA
CASSLVGGWGNQPQHF	TGTGCCAGCAGCTTAGTTGGGGGCTGGGGCAATCAGCCCCAGCATTTT	many	TRBV7-8	TRBJ1-5	NA
CASSGSAGGNQPQHF	TGTGCCAGCAGTGGTAGCGCCGGGGGCAATCAGCCCCAGCATTTT	NA	TRBV2	TRBJ1-5	NA
CASSVATEYSNQPQHF	TGTGCCAGCAGCGTAGCTACGGAGTATAGCAATCAGCCCCAGCATTTT	NA	TRBV9	TRBJ1-5	NA
CASSGSRESYGYTF	TGTGCCAGCAGCGGGTCACGGGAGAGCTATGGCTACACCTTC	NA	TRBV28	TRBJ1-2	NA
CASSRGQSLSGANVLTF	TGTGCCAGCAGCCGGGGACAGTCCCTCTCTGGGGCCAACGTCCTGACTTTC	NA	TRBV9	TRBJ2-6	TRBD1
CASLAGGATDTQYF	TGTGCCAGCCTGGCGGGAGGCGCGACAGATACGCAGTATTTT	NA	TRBV2	TRBJ2-3	TRBD2
CASSESGQQETQYF	TGTGCCAGCTCAGAATCGGGACAGCAAGAGACCCAGTACTTC	NA	TRBV18	TRBJ2-5	TRBD1
CASSMPSGTSLYSNQPQHF	TGTGCCAGTAGTATGCCTTCCGGGACAAGCCTTTATAGCAATCAGCCCCAGCATTTT	NA	TRBV19	TRBJ1-5	NA
CASSSNSPGQGFYEQYF	TGTGCCAGCAGCTCCAATTCCCCGGGACAGGGATTTTACGAGCAGTACTTC	NA	TRBV11-3	TRBJ2-7	TRBD1
CASSRTGTSYEQYF	TGTGCCAGCAGTCGTACGGGAACTTCCTACGAGCAGTACTTC	few	TRBV27	TRBJ2-7	NA
CASRRPGGRRNNEQFF	TGTGCCAGCCGGAGACCGGGCGGGAGGAGGAACAATGAGCAGTTCTTC	NA	TRBV11-2	TRBJ2-1	TRBD2
CASSEYRSTRGYTF	TGTGCCAGCAGTGAGTACAGGTCGACGCGGGGCTACACCTTC	NA	TRBV2	TRBJ1-2	NA
CASSLSRGYSYEQYF	TGTGCCAGCAGCTTGAGCAGGGGGTACTCCTACGAGCAGTACTTC	NA	TRBV5-5	TRBJ2-7	TRBD1
CASSPLGEGLAGGQSDTQYF	TGTGCCAGCAGCCCGTTGGGGGAGGGGCTAGCGGGAGGGCAATCCGATACGCAGTATTTT	once	TRBV27	TRBJ2-3	TRBD2
CASSFWQGGGETQYF	TGTGCCAGCAGTTTCTGGCAAGGGGGCGGGGAGACCCAGTACTTC	NA	TRBV27	TRBJ2-5	TRBD1
CASRISGSSYNEQFF	TGCGCCAGCAGGATCAGCGGGAGCTCCTACAATGAGCAGTTCTTC	NA	TRBV10-2	TRBJ2-1	TRBD2
CASSFQRNSPLHF	TGTGCCAGCAGCTTTCAGAGGAATTCACCCCTCCACTTT	NA	TRBV11-3	TRBJ1-6	NA